Following are 18 T cell receptor beta chains from one sample sequenced in a study of tumor-infiltrating lymphocytes in localized non-small cell lung cancer. Profiled with immunoSEQ multiplex PCR; TCRdb holds only in-frame clones, not every one. The repertoire holds some 17,000 clones, more than 75% seen once, with 10% in the top ten. Sample: uninvolved lung tissue not adjacent to the tumor. The receptors originated from a human donor with non-small cell lung cancer.

The chain couples TRBV6-1 to TRBJ1-5, with D hard to call. Trimming left V 2 bases short and J 5 bases short, with 13 bases between. The CDR3 length is 15 residues. CDR1 and CDR2 from the germline V gene are MNHNS and SASEGT. In DNA form, the CDR3 reads TGTGCCAGCAGTGAAAATTGGGCCGGTGATCAGCCCCAGCATTTT. Protein sequence: CASSENWAGDQPQHF.

This clone was seen a few times. The gene calls are TRBV5-1 and TRBJ2-7; 11 bases agree with TRBD1. CDR1 is SGHRS and CDR2 is YFSETQ in the germline V gene. The CDR3 contains 14 residues. The trim removed 4 bases at V and 5 bases at J, leaving 5 bases unmatched. This CDR3 is CASSIRTGGHEQYF. The DNA for the CDR3 is TGCGCCAGCAGCATACGGACAGGGGGCCACGAGCAGTACTTC.

This sequence joins TRBV18 and TRBJ2-6, with 8 bases lining up with TRBD1. This CDR3 region has 15 residues. Trimming removed 3 bases from V and 3 bases from J; junction bases left unmatched: 1. CDR1 and CDR2 from the germline V gene are KGHSH and LQKENI. The CDR3 here is CASSPTGVGANVLTF. DNA for the CDR3: TGTGCCAGCTCACCGACAGGGGTTGGGGCCAACGTCCTGACTTTC.

CDR3 sequence: CASSPLWTGSEKLFF. The CDR3 bases are TGTGCCAGCAGTCCTTTGTGGACAGGGTCAGAAAAACTGTTTTTT. The rearrangement joins TRBV6-5 to TRBJ1-4; TRBD1 aligns across 8 bases. Germline trimming cut 5 bases from V and 8 bases from J; bases unmatched to any gene: 10. This CDR3 is built from 15 residues. Germline V gene data show CDR1 as MNHEY and CDR2 as SVGAGI.

The chain recombines TRBV2 with TRBJ2-3; TRBD2 matches at 10 bases. The CDR3 covers 17 residues. CDR1 is SNHLY, CDR2 FYNNEI, per germline. V trimming: 6 bases; J trimming: 2 bases; junction bases outside the gene matches: 11. The chain's CDR3 is CASSVTASGSFTDTQYF. In DNA, the CDR3 is TGTGCCAGCAGCGTGACCGCTAGCGGGAGTTTCACAGATACGCAGTATTTT.

CDR3 sequence reads: CASGGGLVYEQYF. The DNA for the CDR3 is TGTGCCAGCGGGGGGGGACTCGTATACGAGCAGTACTTC. The chain is built from TRBV2 and TRBJ2-7; the match to TRBD2 covers 7 bases. The CDR3 runs 13 residues. V was pared by 8 bases and J by 4 bases, with 8 bases of the junction left unmatched. CDR1 is SNHLY and CDR2 is FYNNEI in the germline V gene. The entire variable domain, with the rest obtained from reference TRBV2 and TRBJ2-7, is as follows: EPEVTQTPSHQVTQMGQEVILRCVPISNHLYFYWYRQILGQKVEFLVSFYNNEISEKSEIFDDQFSVERPDGSNFTLKIRSTKLEDSAMYFCASGGGLVYEQYFGPGTRLTVT.

V gene TRBV11-2 combines with J gene TRBJ2-1; no firm D call. V lost 7 bases and J lost 0, with 7 bases in between. The CDR3 extends over 13 amino acids. The germline V gene has CDR1 SGHAT and CDR2 FQNNGV. The CDR3 region has the DNA TGTGCCAGCACTTTAAGCTCCTACAATGAGCAGTTCTTC. Residues: CASTLSSYNEQFF. Using reference TRBV11-2 and TRBJ2-1 for the parts outside the CDR3, the full variable domain is EAGVAQSPRYKIIEKRQSVAFWCNPISGHATLYWYQQILGQGPKLLIQFQNNGVVDDSQLPKDRFSAERLKGVDSTLKIQPAKLEDSAVYLCASTLSSYNEQFFGPGTRLTVL.

A few counts support this clone. The V call is TRBV19, the J call TRBJ2-3, with D perhaps TRBD1 or TRBD2 (5 bases each). This CDR3 is 12 amino acids long. Trimming pared 7 bases from V and 2 bases from J, leaving 7 bases between. Germline CDR1 reads LNHDA; CDR2 reads SQIVND (reference sequence). Here the CDR3 reads CASMGTTDTQYF. The CDR3 DNA reads as TGTGCCAGTATGGGGACCACAGATACGCAGTATTTT.

The rearrangement joins TRBV9 to TRBJ2-5; D possibly corresponds to TRBD1 (7 bases). V shed 0 bases and J shed 7 bases, with 19 bases lying between them. CDR1 is SGDLS, CDR2 YYNGEE, per germline. The CDR3 contains 16 residues. The chain's CDR3 is CASSVGPGGGLGTQYF. Written as DNA, the CDR3 is TGTGCCAGCAGCGTAGGGCCAGGGGGAGGTTTGGGGACCCAGTACTTC.

The chain uses TRBV9 and TRBJ1-3; perhaps TRBD1 as D (6 bases). Germline loops: CDR1 SGDLS, CDR2 YYNGEE. This CDR3 spans 18 amino acids. V lost 4 bases, J lost 0 bases, and 20 bases lay in between. CDR3 in amino acids: CASSLTWGLPSSGNTIYF. CDR3 coding DNA: TGTGCCAGCAGCCTTACCTGGGGGCTTCCGAGCTCTGGAAACACCATATATTTT. The whole variable domain, remainder taken from reference TRBV9 and TRBJ1-3, is DSGVTQTPKHLITATGQRVTLRCSPRSGDLSVYWYQQSLDQGLQFLIQYYNGEERAKGNILERFSAQQFPDLHSELNLSSLELGDSALYFCASSLTWGLPSSGNTIYFGEGSWLTVV.

The CDR3 DNA reads TGTGCCAGCAGTCGGCTGGGCGGGACAGGGGGAACGGATACGCAGTATTTT. Amino acids: CASSRLGGTGGTDTQYF. The J gene is TRBJ2-3, the V gene TRBV28; TRBD1 matches 11 bases. After removal of 5 bases from V and 6 bases from J, the junction contained 13 bases not matched to a gene. CDR3 length: 17 amino acids. CDR1 is MDHEN, CDR2 SYDVKM, per germline.

The chain couples TRBV7-9 to TRBJ2-5; 11 bases line up with TRBD2. The germline CDR1 and CDR2 sequences are SEHNR and FQNEAQ (reference sequence). The CDR3 sequence is 15 residues long. The V and J ends lost 5 bases and 2 bases, in that order; junction bases with no gene match: 4. As DNA, the CDR3 is TGTGCCAGCAGCCTGGGACTAGCGGATCAAGAGACCCAGTACTTC. Protein product: CASSLGLADQETQYF.

CDR3 nucleotides: TGTGCCAGCAGCCAAAGCGGGAGACCCTACGAGCAGTACTTC. It codes for CASSQSGRPYEQYF. The gene calls are TRBV4-2 and TRBJ2-7, with 8 nucleotides matching TRBD2. Germline CDR1 reads LGHNA; CDR2 reads YNFKEQ. V was pared by 2 bases and J by 2 bases, with 2 bases of the junction left unmatched. This CDR3 is 14 amino acids long.

This chain joins TRBV19 and TRBJ1-4; D is uncertain. Trimming pared 5 bases from V and 7 bases from J, leaving 14 bases between. The CDR3 contains 14 residues. The germline gives CDR1 LNHDA, CDR2 SQIVND (reference sequence). CDR3 residues: CASSSPEVGEKLFF. For the CDR3, the DNA is TGTGCCAGTAGTTCTCCTGAGGTGGGTGAAAAACTGTTTTTT.

The gene calls are TRBV12-5 and TRBJ1-3, with D perhaps matching TRBD1 (6 bases). This CDR3 comprises 15 residues. Germline CDR1 and CDR2: LGHNT and FRNRAP. V was trimmed by 0 bases and J by 0 bases, leaving 6 bases between them. CDR3 bases: TGTGCTAGTGGTTTGGTACAGGGCTCTGGAAACACCATATATTTT. Its translation: CASGLVQGSGNTIYF.

The chain is built from TRBV14 and TRBJ2-7; 8 bases agree with TRBD2. V shed 4 bases and J 5 bases; nucleotides not matched to a gene: 4. Looked up from germline, CDR1 is SGHDN and CDR2 is FVKESK. The CDR3 sequence is 13 residues long. The chain's CDR3 is CASSLGGEDEQYF. CDR3 DNA: TGTGCCAGCAGCCTCGGGGGGGAGGACGAGCAGTACTTC.

This clone was counted once. The chain couples TRBV19 to TRBJ1-4; D is perhaps TRBD1 (5 bases). The CDR3 spans 15 residues. V dropped 4 bases and J dropped 5 bases, with 14 bases sitting between them. Per germline, CDR1 LNHDA and CDR2 SQIVND (reference sequence). CDR3 protein: CASSRSGTTNEKLFF. The DNA of the CDR3 is TGTGCCAGTAGTAGATCCGGGACGACAAATGAAAAACTGTTTTTT.

V is TRBV10-1 and J is TRBJ2-5; the match to TRBD2 covers 7 bases. With 6 bases clipped from V and 1 base from J, the junction kept 5 bases outside the gene matches. Germline V lookup: CDR1 WNHNN, CDR2 SYGVQD (reference sequence). The CDR3 has 14 residues. In DNA form, the CDR3 reads TGCGCCAGCAGCCCTGGGGGGGTCCAAGAGACCCAGTACTTC. This gives the protein CASSPGGVQETQYF.